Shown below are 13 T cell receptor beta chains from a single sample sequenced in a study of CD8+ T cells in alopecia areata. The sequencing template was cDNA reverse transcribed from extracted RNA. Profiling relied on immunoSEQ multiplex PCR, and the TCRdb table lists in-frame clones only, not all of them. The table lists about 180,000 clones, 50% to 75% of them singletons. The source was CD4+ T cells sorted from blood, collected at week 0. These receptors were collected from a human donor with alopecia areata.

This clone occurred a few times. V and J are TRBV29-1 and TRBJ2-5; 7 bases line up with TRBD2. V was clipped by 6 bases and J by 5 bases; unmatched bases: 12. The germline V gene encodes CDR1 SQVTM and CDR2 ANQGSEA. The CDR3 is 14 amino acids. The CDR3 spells CSVGLGALEETQYF. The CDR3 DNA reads TGCAGCGTAGGACTAGGGGCCCTCGAGGAGACCCAGTACTTC.

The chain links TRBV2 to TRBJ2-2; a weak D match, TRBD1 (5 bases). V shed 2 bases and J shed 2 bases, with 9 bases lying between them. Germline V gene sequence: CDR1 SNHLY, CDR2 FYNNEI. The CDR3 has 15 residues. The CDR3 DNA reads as TGTGCCAGCAGTGAAAGACAGAGAAACACCGGGGAGCTGTTTTTT. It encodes CASSERQRNTGELFF.

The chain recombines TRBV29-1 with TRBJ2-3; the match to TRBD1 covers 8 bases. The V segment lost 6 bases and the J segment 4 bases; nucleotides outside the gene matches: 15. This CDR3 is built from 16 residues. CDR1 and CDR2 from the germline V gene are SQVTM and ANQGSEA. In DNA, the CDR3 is TGCAGCGTGAACCGGGACAGGTCTACCCGACCAGATACGCAGTATTTT. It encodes CSVNRDRSTRPDTQYF.

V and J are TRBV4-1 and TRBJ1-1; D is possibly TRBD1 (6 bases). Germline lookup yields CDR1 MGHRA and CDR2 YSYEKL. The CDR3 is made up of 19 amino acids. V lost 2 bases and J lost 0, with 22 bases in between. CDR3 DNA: TGCGCCAGCAGCCAACCCGGTGGGGGCAGGATAGGGGTGAACACTGAAGCTTTCTTT. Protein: CASSQPGGGRIGVNTEAFF.

In DNA, the CDR3 is TGCAGCGTTGAACCGGGACAAGGCTACGAGCAGTACTTC. Translating gives CSVEPGQGYEQYF. This chain links TRBV29-1 with TRBJ2-7; a weak D match, TRBD1 (6 bases). The CDR3 sequence is 13 residues long. The germline CDR1 and CDR2 sequences are SQVTM and ANQGSEA. The V end was cut by 2 bases, the J end by 3 bases, with 11 bases between.

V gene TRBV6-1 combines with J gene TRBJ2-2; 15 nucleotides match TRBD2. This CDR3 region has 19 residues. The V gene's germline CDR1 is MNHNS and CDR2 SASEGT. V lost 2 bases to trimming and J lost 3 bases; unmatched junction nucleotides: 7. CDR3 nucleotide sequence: TGTGCCAGCAGTGAACGGACTAGCGGGGGGGCCACGGACACCGGGGAGCTGTTTTTT. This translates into CASSERTSGGATDTGELFF.

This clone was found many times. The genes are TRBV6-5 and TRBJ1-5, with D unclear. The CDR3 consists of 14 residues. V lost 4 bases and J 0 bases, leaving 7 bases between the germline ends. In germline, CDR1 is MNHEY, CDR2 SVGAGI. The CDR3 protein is CASSSRNSNQPQHF. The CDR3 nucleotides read TGTGCCAGCAGTTCCAGGAATAGCAATCAGCCCCAGCATTTT.

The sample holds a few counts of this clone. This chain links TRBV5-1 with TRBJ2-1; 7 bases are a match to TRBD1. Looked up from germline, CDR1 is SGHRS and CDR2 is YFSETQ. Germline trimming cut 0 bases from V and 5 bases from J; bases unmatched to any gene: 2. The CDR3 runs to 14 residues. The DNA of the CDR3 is TGCGCCAGCAGCTTGGGAGGGGGCCACAATGAGCAGTTCTTC. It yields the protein CASSLGGGHNEQFF.

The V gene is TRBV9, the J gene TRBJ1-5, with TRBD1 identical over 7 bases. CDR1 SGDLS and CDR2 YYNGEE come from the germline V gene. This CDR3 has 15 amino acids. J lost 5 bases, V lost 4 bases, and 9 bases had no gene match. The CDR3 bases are TGTGCCAGCAGCCCCGGGAGGGGGCCCTATCAGCCCCAGCATTTT. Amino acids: CASSPGRGPYQPQHF.

The CDR3 coding sequence is TGTGCCAGCGGACAGGGGGGTCCAGATACGCAGTATTTT. Its protein product is CASGQGGPDTQYF. The chain uses TRBV19 and TRBJ2-3; 10 bases are shared with TRBD1. The CDR3 runs to 13 residues. V dropped 9 bases and J dropped 4; count of bases not matched to a gene: 4. Germline V lookup: CDR1 LNHDA, CDR2 SQIVND (reference sequence).

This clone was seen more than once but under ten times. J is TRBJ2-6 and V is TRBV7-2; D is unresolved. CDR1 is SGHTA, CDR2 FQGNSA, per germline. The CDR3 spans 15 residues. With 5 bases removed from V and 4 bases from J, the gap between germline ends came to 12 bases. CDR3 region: CASSPRRDGANVLTF. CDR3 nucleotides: TGTGCCAGCAGCCCCCGACGAGACGGGGCCAACGTCCTGACTTTC.

This CDR3 reads CASSQFVRVAGANVLTF. The CDR3 region has the DNA TGTGCCAGCAGCCAATTTGTTCGAGTTGCTGGGGCCAACGTCCTGACTTTC. The chain combines TRBV14 with TRBJ2-6; D is unresolved. The CDR3 runs to 17 residues. V was clipped by 2 bases and J by 2 bases, with 13 bases between them. Per the germline V gene, CDR1 is SGHDN and CDR2 is FVKESK.

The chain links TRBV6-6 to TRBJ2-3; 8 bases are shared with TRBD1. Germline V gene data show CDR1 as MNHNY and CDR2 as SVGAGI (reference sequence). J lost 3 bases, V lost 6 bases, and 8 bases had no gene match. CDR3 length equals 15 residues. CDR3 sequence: CASRDGQGRTDTQYF. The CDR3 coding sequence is TGTGCCAGCAGAGACGGACAGGGTAGAACAGATACGCAGTATTTT.